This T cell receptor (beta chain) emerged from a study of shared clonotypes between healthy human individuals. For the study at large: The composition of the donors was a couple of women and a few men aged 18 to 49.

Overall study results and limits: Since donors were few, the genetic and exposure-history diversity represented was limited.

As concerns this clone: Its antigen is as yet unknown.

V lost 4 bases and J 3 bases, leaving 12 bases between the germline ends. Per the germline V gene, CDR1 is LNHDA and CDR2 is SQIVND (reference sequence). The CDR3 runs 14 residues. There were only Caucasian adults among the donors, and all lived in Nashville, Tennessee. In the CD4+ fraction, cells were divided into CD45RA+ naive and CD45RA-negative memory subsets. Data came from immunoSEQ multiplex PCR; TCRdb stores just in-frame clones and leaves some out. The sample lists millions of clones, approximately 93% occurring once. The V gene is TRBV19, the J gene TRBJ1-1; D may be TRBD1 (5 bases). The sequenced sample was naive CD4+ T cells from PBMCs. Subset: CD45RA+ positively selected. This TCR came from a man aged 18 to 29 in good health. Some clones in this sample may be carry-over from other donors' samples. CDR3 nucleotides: TGTGCCAGTAGTACCGACCTGGGGCACACTGAAGCTTTCTTT. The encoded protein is CASSTDLGHTEAFF.